This entry concerns a single T cell receptor beta chain. This entry is derived from a study of T cell responses to AZD1222 COVID-19 vaccine. The protocol was immunoSEQ multiplex PCR, while the TCRdb copy is restricted to in-frame clones and leaves out a portion. The sample records approximately 160,000 clones, about 92% being singletons. This CDR3 is built from 15 residues. Germline CDR1 SGHRS, CDR2 YFSETQ. Trimming pared 0 bases from V and 2 bases from J, leaving 11 bases between. The source is an adult in good health. This chain links TRBV5-1 with TRBJ1-2; D may be TRBD1 (6 bases). The sequencing here drew on peripheral blood, taken on day 0 of AZD1222 vaccination. The CDR3 sequence is CASSLVGGGNYGYTF. The CDR3 DNA sequence: TGCGCCAGCAGCTTGGTTGGAGGGGGGAACTATGGCTACACCTTC.